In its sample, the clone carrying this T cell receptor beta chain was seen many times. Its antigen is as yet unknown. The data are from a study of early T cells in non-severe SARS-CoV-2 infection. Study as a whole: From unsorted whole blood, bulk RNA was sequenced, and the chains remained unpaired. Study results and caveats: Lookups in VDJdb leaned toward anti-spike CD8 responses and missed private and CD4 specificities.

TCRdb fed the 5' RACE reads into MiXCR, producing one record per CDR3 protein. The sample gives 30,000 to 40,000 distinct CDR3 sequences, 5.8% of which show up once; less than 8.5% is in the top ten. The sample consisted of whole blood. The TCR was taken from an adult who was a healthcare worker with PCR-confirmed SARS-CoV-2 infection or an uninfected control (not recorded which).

The DNA for the CDR3 is TGTGCCAGCAGCCAAACACCGGGACAGGGGGCGAGAGATGAGCAGTTCTTC. This sequence encodes CASSQTPGQGARDEQFF. The rearrangement joins TRBV3-1 to TRBJ2-1; 12 bases match TRBD1. This CDR3 is built from 17 residues. The J segment lost 8 bases and the V segment lost 2 bases, leaving 10 bases of the junction unmatched. The germline CDR1 and CDR2 sequences are LGHDT and YNNKEL (reference sequence).